The T cell receptor (beta chain) described here comes from a study of blood T cell repertoires in COVID-19. For the study at large: Specimens from acute and convalescent COVID-19 originated in the United States, Italy and Spain. PBMCs, B-cell-depleted T cells, or T cells provided the cDNA or gDNA that made up the material.

Clones were read by immunoSEQ multiplex PCR, and TCRdb kept only the in-frame ones, dropping some. The table includes approximately 120,000 clones, 83% detected once. Assignments of participants to cohorts depended upon their own reported clinical history. Resolution of symptoms, clearance, or two negative PCRs was present in recovered Cohort 3 donors. V lost 8 bases, J lost 3 bases, and 11 bases lay in between. The CDR3 consists of 14 residues. Germline CDR1 and CDR2: MNHEY and SVGAGI. The clonotype was recovered from a man younger than 45 who had recovered from COVID-19. Sequencing was done on a sample of PBMCs or T cells enriched from blood (not recorded which). The genes are TRBV6-5 and TRBJ1-6; D is possibly TRBD1 (6 bases). The CDR3 sequence: CASSPGHYNSPLHF. CDR3 sequence (DNA): TGTGCCAGCTCTCCGGGACACTATAATTCACCCCTCCACTTT.